This T cell receptor (beta chain) was obtained from a study of cytomegalovirus exposure and HLA in healthy donors (dated by TCRdb to about 2017). About the full investigation: According to an earlier analysis of 550 to 700 of the donors, about 190 million T cells yielded 90 million to 140 million unique TCR beta sequences and roughly 280 Gb of sequence data. An early release that covered 500 to 800 HLA-typed donors contained around 300 gigabases of sequencing data and about 93 million unique TCR sequences. Of the approximately 400 genotyped donors, roughly 80% fell in the genetic ancestry cluster associated with self-reported Caucasian donors. The study aimed to test whether cataloging public T cell receptors could reveal signatures of past pathogen exposure. Using immunosequencing, the study profiled T cell repertoires from around 680 subjects and related those repertoires to cytomegalovirus serostatus. In addition to the first cohort of roughly 700 subjects, a separate validation cohort of about 120 different subjects was used. High-throughput TCR immunosequencing, statistical association of individual TCRs with disease status, and machine learning were combined to predict cytomegalovirus infection status. To study patterns of TCR occurrence, a later analysis re-analyzed previously published TCR beta repertoires from 666 donors and added high-resolution HLA genotyping. Rather than using new phenotypic data, the later analysis identified candidate immune exposures from TCR beta sequences and from how often those sequences occurred across donors. In an earlier analysis of roughly 540 of the donors, high-throughput TCR beta sequencing was used to judge whether each TCR beta V gene segment behaved as functional or pseudogenic. Donor age, sex, ethnicity and CMV serostatus were collected together with the repertoire data. Genome-wide SNP genotypes for about three fifths of the roughly 670 donors were used in a later genetic analysis, which treated that subset as a discovery cohort. Every repertoire in the discovery cohort had been generated on one and the same sequencing platform. HLA typing included class I and class II loci at four-digit resolution. Typing coverage varied by locus: about 620-640 donors for A, B, C, DRB1 and DQB1; roughly 510 for DQA1; about 600 for DPA1; 450 to 480 for DPB1. Four or five DR-DQ haplotypes were handled as single units for association and clustering because linkage in the cohort was strong. Among 350 to 400 genotyped donors of the cohort, an average of 235,054 unique TCR beta nucleotide sequences were sequenced per donor, roughly 20% of them non-productive. Study-wide conclusions, independent of this receptor: In this cohort, only TCR beta chains were sequenced, and detectable features were limited by the absence of alpha or paired-chain data. Because counts were too low, some 16 rarely observed V segments, including chromosome 9 orphons, were excluded from the earlier analysis of some 540 of the donors. In an earlier analysis of 587 of the donors, most TCR beta V segments appeared in productive rearrangements about 90% or about 30% of the time, broadly matching IMGT annotations. An association between a missense DCLRE1C variant and V-gene and J-gene trimming of TCR beta chains was found in a later genetic analysis and replicated in an independent cohort. A further reported finding was that TCR beta sequences accurately predicted the HLA-A and HLA-B alleles for most subjects in the first cohort. Because HLA typing was unavailable for some donors at each locus, only the typed subset was used in association tests. A cluster of highly shared sequence variants was judged likely to be a technical artifact of the sequencing pipeline. CMV serostatus was the only immune exposure information available for the cohort. A later analysis found that HLA-associated TCR beta chains were more clonally expanded and had lower generation probabilities than equally common non-associated chains. The classifier was reported to diagnose cytomegalovirus status with high specificity and sensitivity in both the original cohort and the validation cohort. The authors suggested that the approach could potentially be extended to other disease states and immunological phenotypes. At a false discovery rate of 0.05, a later analysis linked under 20,000 TCR beta sequences to specific HLA alleles. In the study, 150 to 200 TCR beta chains were listed as associated with cytomegalovirus. In a later analysis, the rate of TCR association differed among HLA loci, with DRB1 alleles having the most associated TCRs and HLA-C alleles having the fewest. A later analysis found that most CMV-associated TCR beta chains appeared HLA-restricted, with HLA associations seemingly driven largely by CMV exposure. Three of the identified cytomegalovirus-associated TCR beta chains were confirmed in vitro to be specific for cytomegalovirus antigens. Linkage disequilibrium might explain the correlated functional status among segregating V segments, but an unknown experimental factor could not be excluded. While some public TCRs were present in many individuals, most TCR sequences turned up only very rarely across donors. Sequencing depth was assumed to be roughly uniform across donors in the presence/absence analyses, though that assumption may not hold. Strong co-occurrence of HLA alleles, especially DR and DQ, made assigning TCR associations to individual alleles difficult. Some IMGT-functional V segments, including TRBV6-2 and TRBV6-3, could not be distinguished by the 87-base-pair reads and were therefore excluded. In a later genetic analysis, fewer N-insertions in productive TCRs were reported among donors in an Asian-associated ancestry cluster than the roughly 700-donor mean. Several of the top co-occurrence clusters appeared to be linked to parvovirus B19, influenza, CMV and Epstein-Barr virus, according to a later analysis.

The method behind the library was the immunoSEQ multiplex PCR assay. For the multiplex PCR, a mixture combining 60 forward primers for TCR Vbeta segments and 13 reverse primers for TCR Jbeta segments was used. The CDR3 region of rearranged TCR beta genes was amplified from genomic DNA by a multiplex PCR assay. The Illumina HiSeq System was used to sequence the amplified TCR beta libraries as 87-base-pair reads. The study's processing was this. Across the 500 to 700 repertoires, a later analysis counted some 80 million unique TCR beta chains, 9.5 million to 13 million of which were shared by at least two donors. A nearest-neighbor algorithm error-corrected the raw reads and collapsed the reads into unique sequences, merging closely related sequences to remove PCR and sequencing errors. CDR3 sequences were aligned to IMGT reference sequences to assign V, D and J gene segments. For a sequence to be retained, at least a six-nucleotide match to both a V gene segment and a J gene segment was required. A rearrangement was called productive if the CDR3 had no stop codons and remained in frame with V and J, and every other rearrangement was called non-productive. Following IMGT convention, CDR3 was defined as the stretch from the second conserved V-encoded cysteine to the conserved J-encoded phenylalanine. In an earlier analysis of just under 600 of the donors, sequences lacking an unambiguous match to a single V gene segment were excluded. An earlier analysis of fewer than 750 of the donors classified V segments as functional when productive rearrangements were above 56.7% and as segregating when the standard deviation between donors was above 5%. A statistical classification framework was built to diagnose cytomegalovirus status from the catalog of TCR beta chain sequences. In a later analysis, V and J genes were assigned by comparing TCR nucleotide sequences against IMGT/GENE-DB human TR gene sequences. Using the TCRdist pipeline, a later analysis assigned CDR3 sequences along with most-parsimonious VDJ recombination scenarios. In a later analysis, each TCR beta chain was defined by its CDR3 amino acid sequence together with its V-gene family, and reads without a unique V-gene family were excluded. To address suspected cross-contamination and a sequencing artifact, a later analysis removed 592 highly shared, low-generation-probability nucleotide sequences. For each public chain, a later analysis derived a clonal expansion index from normalized ranks of inferred template counts within each repertoire. In a later analysis, generation probabilities were computed with a VDJ recombination model fitted to out-of-frame rearrangements, and the resulting probabilities were checked against IGoR. Hypergeometric tests were used in a later analysis to score TCR-TCR, TCR-HLA and TCR-CMV co-occurrence, with a repertoire-size bias correction applied to the TCR pairs. To estimate false discovery rates, a later analysis permuted the HLA or CMV assignments 20 times. A later analysis grouped co-occurring TCRs with DBSCAN, adding TCRdist sequence similarity when clustering within HLA-allele-positive subsets. Repertoires with fewer than 30,000 or more than 120,000 public chains were left out of co-occurrence clustering, as were about 5 repertoires with anomalous nucleotide sharing. Here the immuneACCESS table is served through TCRdb, limited to in-frame sequences with V and J called. Missing clones are a known gap in these copies; in checked studies unresolved V genes cover under half, and the rest lacks a known reason. V, J and clone size were drawn from that table, and D and trimming were deduced from the DNA. This sample lists approximately 180,000 clones; over 9.5% were detected once. Clones ranked in the top ten supply approximately 8.3% of the sample.

This clone was observed a few times. Its antigen is currently not known. No much larger clone is present one base from it, and per-base qualities are unavailable. The trim is 3 bases for V and 9 bases for J, with a gap of 14 bases between the germline ends. According to the germline V gene, CDR1 reads MNHNS and CDR2 reads SASEGT. The CDR3, from cysteine to phenylalanine, totals 13 residues. The retained sequence is limited to the CDR3, 39 bases, with the frame set at the first base. In total, roughly 670 healthy bone marrow donors made up the cohort. At the time of sampling, all cohort members were nominally healthy, though unrecorded immune exposures were likely present. The donor was CMV seropositive and was included in the group of some 290 seropositive cohort members. Each donor provided a peripheral blood sample, and peripheral blood mononuclear cells were used for TCR beta sequencing. Genomic DNA extraction from the blood cell samples was performed with the Qiagen DNeasy Blood Extraction Kit.

The origin of this receptor is a man between 45 and 60 years old in good health and CMV-seropositive. Sequencing was carried out using PBMCs. The chain is assembled from TRBV6-1 and TRBJ1-2; no D gene is confidently identified. The CDR3: CASSDQWEWSYTF. Read as DNA, the sequence is TGTGCCAGCAGTGACCAATGGGAGTGGAGCTACACCTTC.